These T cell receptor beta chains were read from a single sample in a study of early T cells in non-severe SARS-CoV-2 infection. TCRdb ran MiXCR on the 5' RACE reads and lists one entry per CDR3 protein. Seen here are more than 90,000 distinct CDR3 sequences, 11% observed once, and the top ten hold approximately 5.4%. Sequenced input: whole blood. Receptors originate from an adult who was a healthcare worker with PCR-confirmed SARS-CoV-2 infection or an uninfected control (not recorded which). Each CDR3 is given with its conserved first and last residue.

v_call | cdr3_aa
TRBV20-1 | CSARLGRGALGVEQFF
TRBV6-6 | CASSYSTSGGRASEQYF
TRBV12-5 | CASASGTGVLREQYF
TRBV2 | CASSEMGVSNQPQHF
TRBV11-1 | CASSLRSNYGYTF
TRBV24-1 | CATSDLGGTGLIGEQFF
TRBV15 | CATSRVGGSEAFF
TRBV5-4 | CASSPGGIRNEKLFF
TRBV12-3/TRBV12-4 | CASSPAAGVGYTF
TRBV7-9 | CASSRAGADYGYTF
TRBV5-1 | CASSLGQVGGSPLHF
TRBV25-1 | CASSEGGQGAIEAFF
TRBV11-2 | CASSLYGVGNTEAFF
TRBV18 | CASSPRQGGMNTEAFF
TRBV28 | CASSIGGEETQYF
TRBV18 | CASSPQTGSNTEAFF
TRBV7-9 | CASSPADRASYEQYF
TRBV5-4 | CASSPSSGTGFYNEQFF
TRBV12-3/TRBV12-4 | CASSLGAPGDEQYF
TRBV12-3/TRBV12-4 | CASRRTVNYGYTF
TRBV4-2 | CASGGEDKYNEQLF
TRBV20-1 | CSAPSGSVRDTQYF
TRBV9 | CASSGEGAVDTGELFF
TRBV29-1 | CSVEAGNTQYF
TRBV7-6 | CASSSGRTEAFF
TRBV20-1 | CSALGTSGDTQYF
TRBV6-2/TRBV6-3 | CASSSPGEVEETQYF
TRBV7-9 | CASSLDHRALMTNEKLFF
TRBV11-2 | CASSLTRTSYSPLHF
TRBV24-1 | CATSETGTGSSPQHF
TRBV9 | CASSVAPNQGALGF
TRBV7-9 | CASSLGENEQFF
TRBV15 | CATSRTGTANTEAFF
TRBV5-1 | CASSLGRPPNEKLFF
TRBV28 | CARPFGDTEAFF
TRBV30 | CAWSHRPYGYTF
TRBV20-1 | CSATLAGVPDTQYF
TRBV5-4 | CASSSGTAGYEQYF
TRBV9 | CASSVAYNASGSYHEQYF
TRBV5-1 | CASSLARQAYYKQYF
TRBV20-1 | CSASIGGGGRTDTQYF
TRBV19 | CASSIGRFHSNQPQHF
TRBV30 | CAWGIRSGNTIYF
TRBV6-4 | CASRPGQGTYGYTF
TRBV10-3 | CAVGQATNYGYTF